In this sample, the clone carrying this T cell receptor (beta chain) turned up once. The authors' processing: The assay estimated nucleated cells by amplifying reference gene primers. Clones were sequenced by immunoSEQ multiplex PCR, and TCRdb holds only the in-frame ones, with some missing. V, J and clone size are those of that table, while D and trimming were read from the DNA. Of 250,000 to 400,000 clones in the sample, 85% to 90% were seen once. This sample was taken from a study of blood T cell repertoires in COVID-19. At the level of the study: Acute and convalescent COVID-19 specimens originated in the United States, Italy and Spain. Sources were T cells, B-cell-depleted T cells, or PBMCs; the material itself was cDNA or gDNA.

The ends were cut back, 8 bases at V and 1 base at J, with 11 bases in the middle. CDR1 and CDR2 (germline): LNHDA, SQIVND (reference sequence). This CDR3 is built from 14 residues. This clonotype originated in a woman in her thirties with COVID-19, enrolled during active disease. The sample was peripheral blood. This sequence joins TRBV19 and TRBJ2-2; D might be TRBD2 (6 bases). CDR3 in DNA: TGTGCCAGTGGAAGGACTATGAACACCGGGGAGCTGTTTTTT. It codes for CASGRTMNTGELFF. Full variable domain (rest looked up from reference TRBV19 and TRBJ2-2): DGGITQSPKYLFRKEGQNVTLSCEQNLNHDAMYWYRQDPGQGLRLIYYSQIVNDFQKGDIAEGYSVSREKKESFPLTVTSAQKNPTAFYLCASGRTMNTGELFFGEGSRLTVL.